The rows below give T cell receptor beta chains drawn from one sample of a study of naive and memory T cell subsets. TCRdb ran MiXCR on the 5' RACE reads and lists one entry per CDR3 protein. The sample has under 25,000 distinct CDR3 sequences; approximately 3.9% are singletons. The receptor source for this set is a male donor in good health. Both conserved end residues are part of each CDR3. The D gene is left open where the match is weak. Sizes are listed as how often the clone was seen (once, few, many) or a class if it is expanded.

TRBV18	NA	TRBJ2-2	many	CASSPPGWGTGELFF	TGTGCCAGCTCACCACCGGGATGGGGCACCGGGGAGCTGTTTTTT
TRBV6-2/TRBV6-3	TRBD2	TRBJ2-7	many	CASSYEAGGYEQYF	TGTGCCAGCAGTTACGAAGCGGGGGGCTACGAGCAGTACTTC
TRBV2	NA	TRBJ2-7	many	CASSEFVTSYEQYF	TGTGCCAGCAGTGAATTTGTAACTTCCTACGAGCAGTACTTC
TRBV29-1	NA	TRBJ2-7	many	CSVDTGNLAYEQYF	TGCAGCGTTGATACTGGGAACCTAGCCTACGAGCAGTACTTC
TRBV29-1	NA	TRBJ1-1	many	CSGGKNTEAFF	TGCAGCGGGGGGAAGAACACTGAAGCTTTCTTT
TRBV18	NA	TRBJ1-4	many	CASSPGGPTNEKLFF	TGTGCCAGCTCACCAGGAGGGCCAACTAATGAAAAACTGTTTTTT
TRBV11-2	TRBD2	TRBJ2-1	many	CASSFRSSGATYNEQFF	TGTGCCAGCAGCTTCCGTTCTAGCGGGGCCACCTACAATGAGCAGTTCTTC
TRBV20-1	TRBD1	TRBJ2-7	many	CSATYGQVGYF	TGCAGTGCCACTTATGGACAGGTGGGGTACTTC
TRBV12-3/TRBV12-4	NA	TRBJ2-2	many	CASSRYSFTGELFF	TGTGCCAGCAGCCGGTATTCTTTCACCGGGGAGCTGTTTTTT
TRBV27	TRBD2	TRBJ2-3	many	CASSPTSPDTQYF	TGTGCCAGCAGTCCGACTAGCCCAGATACGCAGTATTTT
TRBV5-1	NA	TRBJ2-2	many	CASSLAQGTGELFF	TGCGCCAGCAGCTTGGCCCAGGGGACCGGGGAGCTGTTTTTT
TRBV2	NA	TRBJ2-3	many	CASRASSDTQYF	TGTGCCTCCAGGGCTTCGTCAGATACGCAGTATTTT
TRBV19	NA	TRBJ1-6	many	CASRVNGQSDSPLHF	TGTGCCAGTAGAGTAAACGGACAGAGTGATTCACCCCTCCACTTT
TRBV11-2	NA	TRBJ2-3	many	CASSLDYLADTQYF	TGTGCCAGCAGCTTAGATTATCTAGCAGATACGCAGTATTTT
TRBV6-5	NA	TRBJ2-7	many	CASSYLTKAYEQYF	TGTGCCAGCAGTTACCTGACCAAGGCCTACGAGCAGTACTTC
TRBV29-1	TRBD2	TRBJ2-1	many	CSVGGTSGNVEQFF	TGCAGCGTCGGGGGGACTAGCGGGAACGTTGAGCAGTTCTTC
TRBV6-1	TRBD1	TRBJ2-3	medium-sized	CASSEGTGPDTQYF	TGTGCCAGCAGTGAAGGGACAGGGCCAGATACGCAGTATTTT
TRBV18	NA	TRBJ2-3	many	CASSPPTRSGFDTQYF	TGTGCCAGCTCACCACCGACCAGGTCCGGGTTCGATACGCAGTATTTT
TRBV19	NA	TRBJ1-2	few	CASSTSRDGGTNYGYTF	TGTGCCAGTAGTACGAGCCGGGACGGTGGAACTAACTATGGCTACACCTTC
TRBV20-1	TRBD2	TRBJ2-4	many	CSAREISGRARAKNIQYF	TGCAGTGCTAGAGAGATTAGCGGGAGGGCCCGGGCCAAAAACATTCAGTACTTC
TRBV12-3/TRBV12-4	TRBD1	TRBJ1-1	many	CASSLASHRGPTEAFF	TGTGCCAGCAGTTTAGCGTCGCACAGGGGGCCCACTGAAGCTTTCTTT
TRBV6-2/TRBV6-3	NA	TRBJ2-2	many	CASSQTSWAPVTSGELFF	TGTGCCAGCAGTCAAACGTCATGGGCCCCGGTGACAAGCGGGGAGCTGTTTTTT
TRBV10-2	TRBD1	TRBJ1-1	many	CASSESGATGGVKAFF	TGCGCCAGCAGTGAGTCGGGGGCGACAGGGGGCGTGAAAGCTTTCTTT
TRBV4-2	NA	TRBJ1-5	many	CASSQETTRGYSNQPQHF	TGTGCCAGCAGCCAAGAGACGACAAGGGGCTATAGCAATCAGCCCCAGCATTTT
TRBV20-1	TRBD1	TRBJ2-3	many	CSARDRGRTDTQYF	TGCAGTGCTAGAGACAGGGGGCGCACAGATACGCAGTATTTT
TRBV7-2	TRBD2	TRBJ2-7	many	CASNLGLAAYEQYF	TGTGCCAGCAACTTGGGGCTAGCGGCCTACGAGCAGTACTTC
TRBV7-2	TRBD2	TRBJ2-7	many	CASSPQGLAGEQYF	TGTGCCAGCAGCCCCCAGGGACTAGCAGGCGAGCAGTACTTC
TRBV7-2	NA	TRBJ2-7	medium-sized	CASSLWGGPYEQYF	TGTGCCAGCAGCTTATGGGGGGGGCCCTACGAGCAGTACTTC
TRBV13	NA	TRBJ2-3	many	CASSLMDTQYF	TGTGCCAGCAGCTTAATGGATACGCAGTATTTT
TRBV10-2	NA	TRBJ1-3	many	CASSMGHSGNTIYF	TGCGCCAGCAGTATGGGACACTCTGGAAACACCATATATTTT
TRBV28	NA	TRBJ2-3	many	CASSGRDPASDTQYF	TGTGCCAGCAGTGGTAGGGACCCGGCCTCAGATACGCAGTATTTT
TRBV27	NA	TRBJ1-1	medium-sized	CASIGAVGNAFF	TGTGCCAGCATCGGGGCAGTCGGGAATGCTTTCTTT
TRBV5-5	NA	TRBJ1-1	many	CASRSGFAEAFF	TGTGCCAGCAGGTCAGGGTTCGCTGAAGCTTTCTTT
TRBV4-2	TRBD2	TRBJ2-1	many	CASSLLADSYNEQFF	TGTGCCAGCAGCCTCCTAGCGGACTCCTACAATGAGCAGTTCTTC
TRBV7-9	NA	TRBJ1-5	many	CASSLGGDQPQHF	TGTGCCAGCAGCTTAGGGGGGGATCAGCCCCAGCATTTT
TRBV10-3	NA	TRBJ1-6	many	CAITSGDSPLHF	TGTGCCATCACCAGCGGAGATTCACCCCTCCACTTT
TRBV14	NA	TRBJ2-7	many	CASSQLLSYEQYF	TGTGCCAGCAGCCAATTACTCTCCTACGAGCAGTACTTC
TRBV20-1	NA	TRBJ1-2	many	CSALLRGANYGYTF	TGCAGTGCTCTCCTCCGGGGGGCGAACTATGGCTACACCTTC
TRBV28	NA	TRBJ2-5	few	CASSLSQGGGQETQYF	TGTGCCAGCAGTTTAAGCCAGGGGGGAGGGCAAGAGACCCAGTACTTC
TRBV9	NA	TRBJ2-7	many	CASSVAGGPTYEQYF	TGTGCCAGCAGCGTAGCTGGTGGACCTACCTACGAGCAGTACTTC
TRBV29-1	TRBD1	TRBJ2-7	many	CSVDGTRDRVYEQYF	TGCAGCGTTGATGGGACCAGGGACAGGGTCTACGAGCAGTACTTC
TRBV4-3	TRBD1	TRBJ2-2	many	CASSQERTGDTGELFF	TGCGCCAGCAGCCAAGAGCGGACAGGGGACACCGGGGAGCTGTTTTTT
TRBV15	TRBD2	TRBJ2-7	many	CATSVRTSGYEQYF	TGTGCCACCAGCGTCAGGACTAGCGGCTACGAGCAGTACTTC
TRBV7-9	TRBD1	TRBJ1-6	many	CASSFGQGSSYNSPLHF	TGTGCCAGCAGCTTTGGACAGGGGAGCTCCTATAATTCACCCCTCCACTTT
TRBV29-1	NA	TRBJ1-1	many	CSVEGVENSNTEAFF	TGCAGCGTTGAAGGGGTCGAAAATTCGAACACTGAAGCTTTCTTT
TRBV28	NA	TRBJ2-7	many	CASSSHYEQYF	TGTGCCAGCAGTTCACACTACGAGCAGTACTTC
TRBV29-1	TRBD1	TRBJ2-3	many	CSVLVQGASLTDTQYF	TGCAGCGTTTTGGTCCAGGGGGCGTCCCTCACAGATACGCAGTATTTT
TRBV3-1	TRBD2	TRBJ2-7	many	CASSPGGLAVLAYYEQYF	TGTGCCAGCAGCCCAGGCGGACTAGCGGTACTAGCCTACTACGAGCAGTACTTC
TRBV5-1	TRBD2	TRBJ2-3	many	CASSYSSGRSTDTQYF	TGCGCCAGCAGCTACTCTAGCGGGAGGAGCACAGATACGCAGTATTTT
TRBV15	NA	TRBJ1-5	many	CATSSDGGSSNQPQHF	TGTGCCACCAGCAGTGATGGGGGAAGTAGCAATCAGCCCCAGCATTTT
TRBV29-1	NA	TRBJ2-7	many	CSVESPGRGIYEQYF	TGCAGCGTTGAATCTCCAGGGCGAGGAATTTACGAGCAGTACTTC
TRBV13	TRBD1	TRBJ1-6	many	CASSTTGTGYSPLHF	TGTGCCAGCAGCACCACCGGGACAGGGTATTCACCCCTCCACTTT
TRBV12-3/TRBV12-4	NA	TRBJ1-2	many	CASSSPGRGYTF	TGTGCCAGCAGTTCCCCAGGACGTGGCTACACCTTC
TRBV20-1	NA	TRBJ2-1	many	CSASPLPPNNEQFF	TGCAGTGCTAGTCCACTTCCCCCAAACAATGAGCAGTTCTTC
TRBV18	NA	TRBJ1-5	many	CASSTTSEPGQPQHF	TGTGCCAGCTCAACTACTTCTGAACCCGGTCAGCCCCAGCATTTT
TRBV3-1	TRBD1	TRBJ2-6	many	CASSQTAWTGAGANVLTF	TGTGCCAGCAGCCAAACAGCCTGGACAGGGGCTGGGGCCAACGTCCTGACTTTC
TRBV9	NA	TRBJ2-3	many	CASSVGGVGTDTQYF	TGTGCCAGCAGCGTAGGCGGGGTTGGCACAGATACGCAGTATTTT